The rows below give T cell receptor beta chains drawn from one sample of a study of OX40 agonist ivuxolimab in advanced cancers. The method was immunoSEQ multiplex PCR; TCRdb's version includes in-frame clones alone and lacks a portion of them. Of 45,000 to 65,000 clones in the sample, more than 70% were seen once. The material was CD4+ or CD8+ T cells sorted from blood, obtained in a trial of the OX40 agonist ivuxolimab. The receptors originated from an adult with an advanced solid tumor such as melanoma, head and neck, liver or kidney cancer. The CDR3 runs from the conserved cysteine through the conserved F or W. Fields, in order: V gene, D gene, J gene, clone size, CDR3 protein, CDR3 DNA. D genes are given only for firm matches. Size is omitted from some rows. Given values are once, few, many or a class for expanded clones.

v_gene: TRBV19; d_gene: NA; j_gene: TRBJ2-2; abundance: NA; CDR3aa: CASSSGVNTGELFF; CDR3nt: TGTGCCAGTAGCTCAGGGGTGAACACCGGGGAGCTGTTTTTT
v_gene: TRBV19; d_gene: NA; j_gene: TRBJ1-2; abundance: few; CDR3aa: CASTRGGYYGYTF; CDR3nt: TGTGCCAGTACCCGAGGTGGATACTATGGCTACACCTTC
v_gene: TRBV6-5; d_gene: NA; j_gene: TRBJ2-5; abundance: NA; CDR3aa: CASSKREETQYF; CDR3nt: TGTGCCAGCAGTAAGCGAGAAGAGACCCAGTACTTC
v_gene: TRBV15; d_gene: NA; j_gene: TRBJ1-5; abundance: few; CDR3aa: CATSRDPGGSQPQHF; CDR3nt: TGTGCCACCAGCAGAGATCCCGGGGGTAGTCAGCCCCAGCATTTT
v_gene: TRBV19; d_gene: NA; j_gene: TRBJ1-3; abundance: once; CDR3aa: CASSPRVSRDTIYF; CDR3nt: TGTGCCAGTAGTCCGCGGGTTTCTCGAGACACCATATATTTT
v_gene: TRBV4-2; d_gene: TRBD1; j_gene: TRBJ2-1; abundance: once; CDR3aa: CASSQAGTGGYNEQFF; CDR3nt: TGTGCCAGCAGCCAAGCCGGGACAGGGGGCTACAATGAGCAGTTCTTC
v_gene: TRBV18; d_gene: NA; j_gene: TRBJ1-5; abundance: NA; CDR3aa: CASSRSGSNQPQHF; CDR3nt: TGTGCCAGCTCACGATCAGGTAGCAATCAGCCCCAGCATTTT
v_gene: TRBV19; d_gene: TRBD2; j_gene: TRBJ2-3; abundance: NA; CDR3aa: CASRSGSADTQYF; CDR3nt: TGTGCCAGTAGAAGCGGGAGTGCAGATACGCAGTATTTT
v_gene: TRBV6-1; d_gene: NA; j_gene: TRBJ2-5; abundance: NA; CDR3aa: CASSSFGTPGETQYF; CDR3nt: TGTGCCAGCAGCTCTTTCGGCACCCCAGGGGAGACCCAGTACTTC
v_gene: TRBV5-5; d_gene: NA; j_gene: TRBJ2-7; abundance: NA; CDR3aa: CASSRQSGYYEQYF; CDR3nt: TGTGCCAGCAGCCGTCAGTCCGGGTACTACGAGCAGTACTTC
v_gene: TRBV11-2; d_gene: TRBD1; j_gene: TRBJ1-1; abundance: NA; CDR3aa: CASSRLRTGVTEAFF; CDR3nt: TGTGCCAGCAGCCGCCTGAGGACAGGGGTCACTGAAGCTTTCTTT
v_gene: TRBV19; d_gene: TRBD2; j_gene: TRBJ2-5; abundance: NA; CDR3aa: CASTSRLAQETQYF; CDR3nt: TGTGCCAGTACCTCCAGACTAGCCCAAGAGACCCAGTACTTC
v_gene: TRBV11-2; d_gene: NA; j_gene: TRBJ1-6; abundance: few; CDR3aa: CASSLEGMNSPLHF; CDR3nt: TGTGCCAGCAGCTTAGAAGGGATGAATTCACCCCTCCACTTT
v_gene: TRBV6-5; d_gene: TRBD1; j_gene: TRBJ1-3; abundance: NA; CDR3aa: CASSLSDRAGNTIYF; CDR3nt: TGTGCCAGCAGCCTCTCGGACAGGGCTGGAAACACCATATATTTT
v_gene: TRBV18; d_gene: TRBD1; j_gene: TRBJ2-7; abundance: NA; CDR3aa: CASSPEIGTVGYEQYF; CDR3nt: TGTGCCAGCTCACCAGAGATTGGGACAGTGGGTTACGAGCAGTACTTC
v_gene: TRBV7-8; d_gene: NA; j_gene: TRBJ1-4; abundance: NA; CDR3aa: CASSLAANEKLFF; CDR3nt: TGTGCCAGCAGCTTAGCTGCTAATGAAAAACTGTTTTTT
v_gene: TRBV19; d_gene: NA; j_gene: TRBJ2-6; abundance: NA; CDR3aa: CASSRVGTAGANVLTF; CDR3nt: TGTGCCAGTAGTAGAGTGGGGACGGCTGGGGCCAACGTCCTGACTTTC
v_gene: TRBV19; d_gene: TRBD1; j_gene: TRBJ2-7; abundance: NA; CDR3aa: CASSMNPRQGSPYEQYF; CDR3nt: TGTGCCAGTAGTATGAATCCTAGACAGGGGAGTCCCTACGAGCAGTACTTC
v_gene: TRBV23-1; d_gene: TRBD2; j_gene: TRBJ2-7; abundance: NA; CDR3aa: CASSQETASGTYEQYF; CDR3nt: TGCGCCAGCAGTCAAGAGACGGCTAGCGGCACCTACGAGCAGTACTTC
v_gene: TRBV7-9; d_gene: TRBD1; j_gene: TRBJ1-4; abundance: NA; CDR3aa: CASSLLGQGVTNEKLFF; CDR3nt: TGTGCCAGCAGCCTGCTTGGACAGGGGGTTACTAATGAAAAACTGTTTTTT
v_gene: TRBV6-1; d_gene: NA; j_gene: TRBJ2-6; abundance: NA; CDR3aa: CASSEEVRTSGANVLTF; CDR3nt: TGTGCCAGCAGTGAAGAAGTGAGAACCTCTGGGGCCAACGTCCTGACTTTC
v_gene: TRBV4-1; d_gene: TRBD1; j_gene: TRBJ2-1; abundance: NA; CDR3aa: CASSQDLGQGRNEQFF; CDR3nt: TGCGCCAGCAGCCAAGATCTGGGACAGGGACGCAATGAGCAGTTCTTC
v_gene: TRBV28; d_gene: TRBD1; j_gene: TRBJ2-7; abundance: few; CDR3aa: CASSRPTGSSYEQYF; CDR3nt: TGTGCCAGCAGCCGCCCGACAGGGTCCTCCTACGAGCAGTACTTC
v_gene: TRBV28; d_gene: NA; j_gene: TRBJ2-3; abundance: NA; CDR3aa: CASNDGAFTDTQYF; CDR3nt: TGTGCCAGCAACGATGGTGCATTCACAGATACGCAGTATTTT
v_gene: TRBV11-2; d_gene: NA; j_gene: TRBJ1-3; abundance: NA; CDR3aa: CASSLDLSGFGNTIYF; CDR3nt: TGTGCCAGCAGCTTAGATCTTTCGGGGTTCGGAAACACCATATATTTT
v_gene: TRBV7-3; d_gene: TRBD2; j_gene: TRBJ2-5; abundance: NA; CDR3aa: CASSREGQETQYF; CDR3nt: TGTGCCAGCAGCCGGGAGGGACAAGAGACCCAGTACTTC
v_gene: TRBV2; d_gene: TRBD1; j_gene: TRBJ2-7; abundance: few; CDR3aa: CASSGDRGYEQYF; CDR3nt: TGTGCCAGCAGTGGGGACAGGGGATACGAGCAGTACTTC
v_gene: TRBV27; d_gene: NA; j_gene: TRBJ1-5; abundance: NA; CDR3aa: CASSLGGLGNQPQHF; CDR3nt: TGTGCCAGCAGTTTGGGGGGGCTTGGGAATCAGCCCCAGCATTTT
v_gene: TRBV6-1; d_gene: TRBD1; j_gene: TRBJ1-5; abundance: NA; CDR3aa: CASRVDRAGNQPQHF; CDR3nt: TGTGCCAGCAGGGTTGACAGGGCGGGCAATCAGCCCCAGCATTTT
v_gene: TRBV7-2; d_gene: NA; j_gene: TRBJ2-2; abundance: NA; CDR3aa: CASSALGGTGELFF; CDR3nt: TGTGCCAGCAGCGCACTTGGGGGGACCGGGGAGCTGTTTTTT
v_gene: TRBV19; d_gene: NA; j_gene: TRBJ2-7; abundance: NA; CDR3aa: CASSRSSYEQYF; CDR3nt: TGTGCCAGTAGTAGGAGTTCCTACGAGCAGTACTTC
v_gene: TRBV19; d_gene: NA; j_gene: TRBJ2-3; abundance: NA; CDR3aa: CASRRQGTVPTDTQYF; CDR3nt: TGTGCCAGTAGGAGGCAGGGAACGGTACCCACAGATACGCAGTATTTT
v_gene: TRBV6-5; d_gene: NA; j_gene: TRBJ1-5; abundance: once; CDR3aa: CASAPRGNQPQHF; CDR3nt: TGTGCCAGCGCCCCCCGCGGCAATCAGCCCCAGCATTTT
v_gene: TRBV2; d_gene: NA; j_gene: TRBJ1-2; abundance: NA; CDR3aa: CASSVARDYGYTF; CDR3nt: TGTGCCAGCAGTGTGGCTCGGGACTATGGCTACACCTTC
v_gene: TRBV21-1; d_gene: NA; j_gene: TRBJ1-4; abundance: NA; CDR3aa: CASDLRQLTNEKLFF; CDR3nt: TGTGCCAGCGATCTGCGACAGCTAACTAATGAAAAACTGTTTTTT
v_gene: TRBV30; d_gene: NA; j_gene: TRBJ1-5; abundance: few; CDR3aa: CAWSEQGDQPQHF; CDR3nt: TGTGCCTGGAGTGAGCAGGGAGATCAGCCCCAGCATTTT